A single sample gave rise to the 24 T cell receptor beta chains below, sequenced in a study of blood T cell repertoires in COVID-19. TCRdb's copy holds only in-frame clones and misses some; the assay was immunoSEQ multiplex PCR. The table lists roughly 330,000 clones, nearly 90% of them singletons. Sequencing was performed on PBMCs or T cells enriched from blood (not recorded which). Every receptor here comes from a woman in her 30s who had recovered from COVID-19.

V and J are TRBV7-9 and TRBJ2-1; D gene ambiguous. This CDR3 is built from 15 residues. Trimming took 4 bases from V and 9 from J, leaving 19 bases between them. Germline-derived CDR1 and CDR2 are SEHNR and FQNEAQ (reference sequence). As DNA, the CDR3 is TGTGCCAGCAGCTCCCGCGGCCCCGCCCCTACTGAGCAGTTCTTC. The encoded protein is CASSSRGPAPTEQFF. The full variable domain, completed using reference TRBV7-9 and TRBJ2-1, is DTGVSQNPRHKITKRGQNVTFRCDPISEHNRLYWYRQTLGQGPEFLTYFQNEAQLEKSRLLSDRFSAERPKGSFSTLEIQRTEQGDSAMYLCASSSRGPAPTEQFFGPGTRLTVL.

CDR3 nucleotide sequence: TGCGCCAGCAGCTTGGTTTCTCCCGAGAACAGGGGAGAGACCCAGTACTTC. It specifies CASSLVSPENRGETQYF. The V call is TRBV5-1, the J call TRBJ2-5, with 7 bases matching TRBD1. With V trimmed by 0 bases and J by 4 bases, 12 bases remained unmatched. The V gene's germline CDR1 is SGHRS and CDR2 YFSETQ. The CDR3 contains 17 residues.

The chain uses TRBV7-9 and TRBJ2-7; a weak D match, TRBD2 (5 bases). The CDR3 covers 13 residues. CDR1 SEHNR and CDR2 FQNEAQ come from the germline V gene (reference sequence). The ends were cut back, 7 bases at V and 3 bases at J, with 13 bases in the middle. CDR3 in amino acids: CASTRTEVYEQYF. Here the CDR3 DNA reads TGTGCCAGCACCCGGACGGAGGTCTACGAGCAGTACTTC.

The genes are TRBV23-1 and TRBJ1-6; no reliable D call. TRBV23-1 falls under the ORF class, with uncertain function. Trimming left V 0 bases short and J 7 bases short, with 22 bases between. The CDR3 sequence is 19 residues long. The chain's CDR3 is CASSQSCLGETPGNSPLHF. The CDR3 region has the DNA TGCGCCAGCAGTCAATCCTGCCTAGGCGAGACGCCCGGGAATTCACCCCTCCACTTT.

The CDR3 region has the DNA TGTGCCAGCAGCTTCTATCCGGGACAGGACAATTATGGCTACACCTTC. This sequence encodes CASSFYPGQDNYGYTF. The V gene is TRBV7-9, the J gene TRBJ1-2; 8 bases map to TRBD1. Germline lookup yields CDR1 SEHNR and CDR2 FQNEAQ (reference sequence). This CDR3 is built from 16 residues. J gave up 5 bases and V 3 bases, and 11 bases lay outside the gene matches. The full variable domain, its missing parts supplied by reference TRBV7-9 and TRBJ1-2, is DTGVSQNPRHKITKRGQNVTFRCDPISEHNRLYWYRQTLGQGPEFLTYFQNEAQLEKSRLLSDRFSAERPKGSFSTLEIQRTEQGDSAMYLCASSFYPGQDNYGYTFGSGTRLTVV.

With respect to this clone: Relative to the germline gene, one junction end is altered; a read error may explain this. The chain couples TRBV18 to TRBJ2-1, with TRBD1 identical over 8 bases. The CDR3 has 13 residues. Germline V gene lookup returns CDR1 KGHSH and CDR2 LQKENI. CDR3 region: CASSPQQGDEQFF. As DNA, the CDR3 is TGTGCCAGCTCTCCACAACAGGGGGATGAGCAGTTCTTC.

This clone is a singleton in its sample. This chain connects TRBV30 to TRBJ1-4, with 8 bases identical to TRBD1. V lost 4 bases, J lost 8 bases, and 9 bases stayed unmatched. This CDR3 has 14 residues. CDR1 GTSNPN and CDR2 SVGIG come from the germline V gene (reference sequence). The CDR3 here is CAWKRTGWKEKLFF. The CDR3, as DNA: TGTGCCTGGAAAAGGACAGGGTGGAAGGAAAAACTGTTTTTT.

The chain carries TRBV7-2 and TRBJ1-4; 9 bases fit TRBD1. Unmatched junction bases numbered 2, after V lost 3 bases and J lost 6 bases. CDR3 length: 14 amino acids. Germline loops: CDR1 SGHTA, CDR2 FQGNSA. This CDR3 reads CASSLDRGHEKLFF. CDR3 DNA sequence: TGTGCCAGCAGCTTGGACAGGGGTCATGAAAAACTGTTTTTT.

The chain joins TRBV3-1 (or the pseudogene TRBV3-2) to TRBJ2-5; the match to TRBD1 covers 12 bases. J gave up 5 bases and V 3 bases, and 7 bases lay outside the gene matches. Germline V gene data show CDR1 as LGHDT and CDR2 as YNNKEL (reference sequence). The CDR3 loop spans 16 amino acids. In DNA, the CDR3 is TGTGCCAGCAGCCACCTAGGGGGACAGGGGGCCGAGACCCAGTACTTC. Its translation is CASSHLGGQGAETQYF.

This rearrangement joins TRBV7-9 to TRBJ2-3; TRBD2 matches 12 bases. Germline CDR1 and CDR2: SEHNR and FQNEAQ (reference sequence). The ends lost 8 bases at V and 5 bases at J; junction bases unmatched: 5. This CDR3 is built from 14 residues. CDR3 residues: CASYRTSGKDTQYF. The CDR3 nucleotides read TGTGCCAGCTACAGGACTAGCGGGAAAGATACGCAGTATTTT.

This chain uses TRBV7-8 with TRBJ2-7, with 10 positions matching TRBD2. CDR1 is SGHVS and CDR2 is FQNEAQ in the germline V gene. The CDR3 length is 16 residues. J was trimmed by 5 bases and V by 3 bases; bases with no gene match: 10. The CDR3 DNA sequence: TGTGCCAGCAGCTTGCCGGCTAGCGGGGGTGGTGACGAGCAGTACTTC. It codes for CASSLPASGGGDEQYF.

This chain joins TRBV6-5 and TRBJ1-2; 7 bases line up with TRBD1. V shed 4 bases and J 4 bases; nucleotides not matched to a gene: 12. The CDR3 loop spans 16 amino acids. Germline CDR1 and CDR2: MNHEY and SVGAGI. CDR3 protein: CASSSTPGQTTYGYTF. CDR3 bases: TGTGCCAGCAGTTCGACCCCGGGACAGACAACCTATGGCTACACCTTC.

V usage is TRBV4-1 and J usage is TRBJ1-6; 7 bases are shared with TRBD1. Germline CDR1 MGHRA, CDR2 YSYEKL. The CDR3 covers 15 residues. With V trimmed by 4 bases and J by 6 bases, 6 bases remained unmatched. CDR3 nucleotide sequence: TGCGCCAGCAGCCCCCCGGGACAGATTAATTCACCCCTCCACTTT. It is translated as CASSPPGQINSPLHF.

CDR3 nucleotide sequence: TGTGCCAGCAGCATGGTAGTGGGGGGGGCTACCGTGCCTGAAGCTTTCTTT. Residues: CASSMVVGGATVPEAFF. The chain uses TRBV7-9 and TRBJ1-1, with D perhaps TRBD1 (6 bases). Trimming took 5 bases from V and 6 from J, leaving 25 bases between them. Germline values: CDR1 SEHNR, CDR2 FQNEAQ (reference sequence). CDR3 length equals 17 residues.

The rearrangement links TRBV7-9 to TRBJ1-3; D gene unclear. Germline CDR1 reads SEHNR; CDR2 reads FQNEAQ (reference sequence). This CDR3 contains 17 residues. Trimming removed 3 bases from V and 6 bases from J, with 21 bases in between. The CDR3 nucleotides read TGTGCCAGCAGCTTCGTTCTCCTTCCGCGTCTCGAAAACACCATATATTTT. This translates into CASSFVLLPRLENTIYF. The entire variable domain, with the rest obtained from reference TRBV7-9 and TRBJ1-3, is as follows: DTGVSQNPRHKITKRGQNVTFRCDPISEHNRLYWYRQTLGQGPEFLTYFQNEAQLEKSRLLSDRFSAERPKGSFSTLEIQRTEQGDSAMYLCASSFVLLPRLENTIYFGEGSWLTVV.

This chain links TRBV7-9 with TRBJ1-1, with 7 bases lining up with TRBD1. The length of the CDR3 is 17 residues. The V gene end was trimmed by 3 bases and the J gene end by 0 bases; junction bases not matched to a gene: 10. The germline V gene encodes CDR1 SEHNR and CDR2 FQNEAQ (reference sequence). CDR3 in DNA: TGTGCCAGCAGCTTTTCCCGACCAGGGGGTATGAACACTGAAGCTTTCTTT. It is translated as CASSFSRPGGMNTEAFF.

This rearrangement joins TRBV6-5 to TRBJ1-1; TRBD1 agrees at 9 bases. Looked up from germline, CDR1 is MNHEY and CDR2 is SVGAGI. V shed 6 bases, J shed 8 bases, and the junction held 10 bases outside the gene matches. CDR3 size: 14 residues. CDR3 sequence reads: CASRTQGATAEAFF. Here the CDR3 DNA reads TGTGCCAGCAGAACACAGGGGGCAACTGCCGAAGCTTTCTTT.

To note about this clone: The sample holds other DNA sequences that translate to the same CDR3. The chain recombines TRBV6-5 with TRBJ1-2; 9 nucleotides match TRBD1. This CDR3 contains 12 residues. Germline assignment: CDR1 MNHEY and CDR2 SVGAGI. Losses at the gene ends were 6 bases for V and 6 bases for J; bases not matched to a gene: 2. In nucleotides, the CDR3 is TGTGCCAGCAGCCGGACAGGGGATGGCTACACCTTC. Protein: CASSRTGDGYTF.

The chain carries TRBV19 and TRBJ2-3, with 8 bases fitting TRBD1. Unmatched junction bases numbered 9, after V lost 9 bases and J lost 7 bases. The germline gives CDR1 LNHDA, CDR2 SQIVND (reference sequence). This CDR3 contains 13 residues. CDR3 sequence: CASRDRSVNTQYF. The CDR3 bases are TGTGCCAGCCGGGACAGGAGTGTGAATACGCAGTATTTT.

The rearrangement uses TRBV2 and TRBJ1-5; D ambiguous. Germline CDR1 SNHLY, CDR2 FYNNEI. The CDR3 spans 12 residues. The V gene lost 2 bases and the J gene lost 6 bases, with 5 bases spanning the gap. CDR3 sequence: CASSETSQPQHF. The CDR3 nucleotides are TGTGCCAGCAGTGAAACTAGTCAGCCCCAGCATTTT. Using reference TRBV2 and TRBJ1-5 for the parts outside the CDR3, the full variable domain is EPEVTQTPSHQVTQMGQEVILRCVPISNHLYFYWYRQILGQKVEFLVSFYNNEISEKSEIFDDQFSVERPDGSNFTLKIRSTKLEDSAMYFCASSETSQPQHFGDGTRLSIL.

The J gene is TRBJ2-5, the V gene TRBV4-1; 10 bases are shared with TRBD2. Per the germline V gene, CDR1 is MGHRA and CDR2 is YSYEKL. Germline trimming cut 8 bases from V and 2 bases from J; bases unmatched to any gene: 2. This CDR3 is built from 13 residues. CDR3 sequence (DNA): TGCGCCAGCGGACTAGCGGCTCAAGAGACCCAGTACTTC. Protein sequence: CASGLAAQETQYF.

The chain joins TRBV5-1 to TRBJ1-2; TRBD1 is a possible D gene (6 bases). Trimming shortened V by 1 base and J by 8 bases, and 15 bases separated the two germline ends. Germline CDR1 reads SGHRS; CDR2 reads YFSETQ. This CDR3 comprises 14 residues. The chain's CDR3 is CASSLFQGSGGYTF. CDR3 nucleotides: TGCGCCAGCAGCTTGTTTCAGGGGTCGGGAGGCTACACCTTC. Full variable domain (remainder filled in from reference TRBV5-1 and TRBJ1-2): KAGVTQTPRYLIKTRGQQVTLSCSPISGHRSVSWYQQTPGQGLQFLFEYFSETQRNKGNFPGRFSGRQFSNSRSEMNVSTLELGDSALYLCASSLFQGSGGYTFGSGTRLTVV.

The chain couples TRBV5-1 to TRBJ1-3; possibly TRBD1 for D (6 bases). The CDR3 has 16 residues. Germline CDR1 reads SGHRS; CDR2 reads YFSETQ. Trimming removed 2 bases at V and 3 bases at J, with 15 bases between. The CDR3 DNA is TGCGCCAGCAGCTTCGGGGGGTCAGGGGATGGAAACACCATATATTTT. The encoded protein is CASSFGGSGDGNTIYF.

This chain joins TRBV7-3 and TRBJ2-1; 8 bases line up with TRBD1. The CDR3 has 15 amino acids. Germline CDR1 SGHTA, CDR2 FQGTGA. The trim removed 5 bases at V and 5 bases at J, leaving 8 bases unmatched. CDR3 region: CASSRYGTGNNEQFF. The DNA of the CDR3 is TGTGCCAGCAGCCGTTACGGGACAGGCAACAATGAGCAGTTCTTC.